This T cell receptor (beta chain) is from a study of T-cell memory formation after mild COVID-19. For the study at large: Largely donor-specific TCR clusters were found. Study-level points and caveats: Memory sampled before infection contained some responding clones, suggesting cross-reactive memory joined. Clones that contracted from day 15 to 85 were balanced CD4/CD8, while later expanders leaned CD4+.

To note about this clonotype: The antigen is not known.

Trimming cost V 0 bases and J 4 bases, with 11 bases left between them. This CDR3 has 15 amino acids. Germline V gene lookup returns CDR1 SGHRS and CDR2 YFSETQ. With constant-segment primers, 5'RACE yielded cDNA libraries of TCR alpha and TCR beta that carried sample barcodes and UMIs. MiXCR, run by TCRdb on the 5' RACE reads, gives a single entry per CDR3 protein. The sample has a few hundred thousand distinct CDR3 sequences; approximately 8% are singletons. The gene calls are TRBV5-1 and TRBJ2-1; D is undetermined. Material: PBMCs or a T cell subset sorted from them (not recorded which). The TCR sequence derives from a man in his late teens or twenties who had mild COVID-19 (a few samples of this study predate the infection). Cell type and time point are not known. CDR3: CASSLAVLGYNEQFF. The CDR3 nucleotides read TGCGCCAGCAGCTTGGCGGTCCTCGGGTACAATGAGCAGTTCTTC.